This TCR beta chain was sequenced during a study of beta chain features in type 1 diabetes. Study observations and caveats: Moderate yet significant TCRB CDR3 shortening was seen in Type 1 diabetes patients in all four CD4+ subsets.

This clone appeared a few times. The antigen is unknown. The CDR3 runs 15 residues. Germline loops: CDR1 SGDLS, CDR2 YYNGEE. With 3 bases clipped from V and 5 bases from J, the junction kept 7 bases outside the gene matches. Of the isolated RNA, all was reverse transcribed, and so the sequenced material was expressed TCRB transcripts. Assay: immunoSEQ multiplex PCR; the TCRdb copy retains only in-frame clones and omits some. The top ten clones hold approximately 0.042% of a sample with some 660,000 clones, roughly 13% of them seen once. Cells sorted by CD45RO/CCR7/CD25/CD127/CD95/CD27 comprised CD4+ naive, central memory, regulatory and stem cell-like memory cells.

The V gene is TRBV9, the J gene TRBJ2-1; 8 bases are shared with TRBD2. Sequencing was carried out using naive CD4+ T cells from blood. This sequence was found in a man between 18 and 35 years old with type 1 diabetes. The CDR3 DNA is TGTGCCAGCAGCGCCTTAGCGGGGCTTAACAATGAGCAGTTCTTC. Residues: CASSALAGLNNEQFF.